One and the same sample provided the 17 T cell receptor beta chains below, sequenced in a study of blood T cell repertoires in COVID-19. Sequenced by immunoSEQ multiplex PCR; TCRdb stores in-frame clones only, minus some. This repertoire shows 250,000 or so clones, 86% found once; its top ten account for around 9%. The specimen was peripheral blood. These receptors all come from a man aged 35 to 55 with active or convalescent COVID-19.

In its sample, this clone was seen once. The rearrangement links TRBV6-6 to TRBJ1-2; 8 bases are shared with TRBD1. The CDR3 has 15 amino acids. Germline loops: CDR1 MNHNY, CDR2 SVGAGI (reference sequence). V trimming: 2 bases; J trimming: 5 bases; junction bases outside the gene matches: 7. CDR3 in DNA: TGTGCCAGCAGTTACACCCAGGGGGCTTTGTATGGCTACACCTTC. Encoded protein: CASSYTQGALYGYTF.

This clone is a singleton in its sample. The junction and the germline gene differ at one end; a read error may be behind it. DNA of the CDR3: TGTGCCAGCAGTTACCTGACAGGGTCGTCCTCCGAGCAGTACTTC. Translation: CASSYLTGSSSEQYF. The rearrangement uses TRBV6-6 and TRBJ2-7; 7 positions agree with TRBD1. Germline CDR1 reads MNHNY; CDR2 reads SVGAGI (reference sequence). The CDR3 is 15 residues long.

The gene calls are TRBV28 and TRBJ1-5; 7 positions match TRBD1. The V gene's germline CDR1 is MDHEN and CDR2 SYDVKM. J lost 8 bases, V lost 4 bases, and 14 bases had no gene match. The length of the CDR3 is 16 residues. CDR3 in amino acids: CASSSPTGWAPKPQHF. CDR3 coding DNA: TGTGCCAGCAGTTCCCCGACAGGGTGGGCCCCCAAGCCCCAGCATTTT.

The CDR3 loop reads CAWNLNNSPLHF. CDR3 nucleotides: TGTGCCTGGAACCTAAATAATTCACCCCTCCACTTT. This chain connects TRBV30 to TRBJ1-6, with D unclear. The V gene lost 4 bases and the J gene lost 5 bases, with 6 bases spanning the gap. The germline V gene encodes CDR1 GTSNPN and CDR2 SVGIG (reference sequence). The CDR3 extends over 12 amino acids. Full variable domain (rest looked up from reference TRBV30 and TRBJ1-6): SQTIHQWPATLVQPVGSPLSLECTVEGTSNPNLYWYRQAAGRGLQLLFYSVGIGQISSEVPQNLSASRPQDRQFILSSKKLLLSDSGFYLCAWNLNNSPLHFGNGTRLTVT.

This chain links TRBV19 with TRBJ1-5, with no clear D. This CDR3 is built from 15 residues. V lost 6 bases to trimming and J lost 2 bases, with 14 bases between them. Germline assignment: CDR1 LNHDA and CDR2 SQIVND (reference sequence). The CDR3 sequence is CASRVPGSGNQPQHF. CDR3 sequence (DNA): TGTGCCAGTAGAGTTCCGGGTTCGGGCAATCAGCCCCAGCATTTT.

This sequence joins TRBV27 and TRBJ2-1; no reliable D call. In germline, CDR1 is MNHEY, CDR2 SMNVEV (reference sequence). V lost 3 bases to trimming and J lost 3 bases, with 12 bases between them. The CDR3 is 15 amino acids. Written as DNA, the CDR3 is TGTGCCAGCAGTTTTCTCAGGCTGCACTACAATGAGCAGTTCTTC. As protein: CASSFLRLHYNEQFF.

This clone has only a few counts. The V call is TRBV21-1, the J call TRBJ2-4; the table names TRBD1, a call not compared with the DNA. TRBV21-1 is reported as a pseudogene. CDR3 length: 19 residues. This CDR3 is CASSLRPGTGIEVKNIQYF. CDR3 sequence (DNA): TGTGCCAGCAGCCTTCGTCCCGGGACAGGGATTGAGGTGAAAAACATTCAGTACTTC.

The chain employs TRBV25-1 and TRBJ1-2; D is possibly TRBD1 (5 bases). V was cut by 2 bases and J by 2 bases, with 15 bases left in between. Germline lookup yields CDR1 MGHDK and CDR2 SYGVNS. The CDR3 contains 16 residues. CDR3 region: CASSEPGREGNYGYTF. The CDR3 DNA follows: TGTGCCAGCAGTGAACCTGGCAGGGAGGGGAACTATGGCTACACCTTC.

The chain is built from TRBV13 and TRBJ2-7; 9 positions agree with TRBD2. The germline CDR1 and CDR2 sequences are PRHDT and FYEKMQ (reference sequence). This CDR3 contains 15 residues. Germline trimming cut 6 bases from V and 2 bases from J; bases unmatched to any gene: 8. The CDR3 spells CASSLIAGEPYEQYF. CDR3 DNA: TGTGCCAGCAGTCTTATAGCGGGGGAACCCTACGAGCAGTACTTC.

This chain joins TRBV5-4 and TRBJ2-5; 9 bases are a match to TRBD1. CDR1 and CDR2 from the germline V gene are SGHNT and YYREEE (reference sequence). V lost 4 bases to trimming and J lost 2 bases; unmatched junction nucleotides: 15. The CDR3 is made up of 18 amino acids. The CDR3 loop is CASSRVGGQGLGQETQYF. CDR3 nucleotide sequence: TGTGCCAGCAGCAGAGTTGGGGGACAGGGTCTGGGGCAAGAGACCCAGTACTTC.

The chain combines TRBV5-1 with TRBJ2-1, with D perhaps matching TRBD1 (6 bases). Germline-derived CDR1 and CDR2 are SGHRS and YFSETQ. Trimming removed 4 bases at V and 3 bases at J, with 11 bases between. CDR3 size: 14 residues. This chain's CDR3 is CASSPRQDYNEQFF. CDR3 nucleotides: TGCGCCAGCAGCCCGCGACAGGACTACAATGAGCAGTTCTTC.

The V gene is TRBV15, the J gene TRBJ1-4; D remains unclear. V was clipped by 0 bases and J by 11 bases, with 13 bases between them. Looked up from germline, CDR1 is LNHNV and CDR2 is YYDKDF (reference sequence). The CDR3 extends over 14 amino acids. The CDR3 DNA reads as TGTGCCACCAGCAGAGATAGTGCGTTTTTCAAACTGTTTTTT. It specifies CATSRDSAFFKLFF.

The chain combines TRBV2 with TRBJ1-5; the D gene is possibly TRBD1 (5 bases). V lost 5 bases and J lost 9, with 14 bases in between. Looked up from germline, CDR1 is SNHLY and CDR2 is FYNNEI. CDR3 length: 13 residues. CDR3 protein: CASSPDTLRPQHF. CDR3 coding DNA: TGTGCCAGCAGTCCGGACACCTTGAGGCCCCAGCATTTT.

This clone has a single count. V gene TRBV7-3 combines with J gene TRBJ2-1, with TRBD2 matching 14 bases. The CDR3 has 15 amino acids. With 5 bases clipped from V and 10 bases from J, the junction kept 7 bases outside the gene matches. The germline CDR1 and CDR2 sequences are SGHTA and FQGTGA. Here the CDR3 reads CASSIGLAGGREQFF. CDR3 DNA sequence: TGTGCCAGCAGCATTGGACTAGCGGGGGGCCGCGAGCAGTTCTTC. The whole variable domain, filled in from reference TRBV7-3 and TRBJ2-1, reads GAGVSQTPSNKVTEKGKYVELRCDPISGHTALYWYRQSLGQGPEFLIYFQGTGAADDSGLPNDRFFAVRPEGSVSTLKIQRTERGDSAVYLCASSIGLAGGREQFFGPGTRLTVL.

The chain combines TRBV6-1 with TRBJ1-2; 12 positions match TRBD1. The V and J ends lost 2 bases and 3 bases, in that order; junction bases with no gene match: 10. The CDR3 contains 18 residues. Germline V lookup: CDR1 MNHNS, CDR2 SASEGT. CDR3 region: CASSESLPGTGGHYGYTF. DNA for the CDR3: TGTGCCAGCAGTGAATCACTCCCCGGGACAGGGGGCCACTATGGCTACACCTTC.

The J gene is TRBJ1-6, the V gene TRBV28, with unresolved D. Germline assignment: CDR1 MDHEN and CDR2 SYDVKM. This CDR3 has 14 amino acids. The V end was cut by 5 bases, the J end by 11 bases, with 16 bases between. CDR3 DNA: TGTGCCAGCAGTGACCCCGATGAGGGTGCACCCCTCCACTTT. Residues: CASSDPDEGAPLHF.

The chain recombines TRBV6-4 with TRBJ1-2; D is possibly TRBD1 (5 bases). Trimming took 5 bases from V and 6 from J, leaving 22 bases between them. CDR1 and CDR2 from the germline V gene are MRHNA and SNTAGT. The CDR3 length is 16 residues. The CDR3 coding sequence is TGTGCCAGCAGTCTCTCCGGGACTGAGACCTCCCATGGCTACACCTTC. Its protein is CASSLSGTETSHGYTF.